These 25 T cell receptor beta chains originate from one sample sequenced in a study of blood T cells in healthy people across ages. Sample-barcoded 5' priming and a J-beta primer mix drove a second PCR of 7 to 11 cycles. One entry per CDR3 protein results from TCRdb running MiXCR on the 5' RACE reads. The profile shows approximately 960,000 distinct CDR3 sequences, about 27% of them singletons. The same sample was also studied in work on T cells of mothers and their children.

The specimen sequenced was blood. The source is a middle-aged woman in good health.

V usage is TRBV28 and J usage is TRBJ2-4; TRBD1 agrees at 8 bases. From germline, CDR1 is MDHEN and CDR2 SYDVKM. J gave up 1 base and V 9 bases, and 2 bases lay outside the gene matches. The CDR3 extends over 13 amino acids. CDR3 region: CASRTGAKNIQYF. The CDR3 nucleotides read TGTGCCAGTAGGACAGGGGCCAAAAACATTCAGTACTTC.

This clonotype was found a few times. This chain connects TRBV12-3 or TRBV12-4 to TRBJ2-2, with 11 bases identical to TRBD2. The CDR3 runs to 17 residues. Trimming at V came to 5 bases and at J to 0 bases, leaving 5 bases not matched to a gene. CDR3 sequence reads: CASSGLAGGANTGELFF. CDR3 DNA sequence: TGTGCCAGCAGTGGGCTAGCGGGGGGCGCGAACACCGGGGAGCTGTTTTTT.

The J gene is TRBJ1-5, the V gene TRBV4-1; 7 bases are shared with TRBD1. Trimming at V came to 2 bases and at J to 2 bases, leaving 9 bases not matched to a gene. Germline CDR1 reads MGHRA; CDR2 reads YSYEKL. This CDR3 has 17 amino acids. CDR3 sequence reads: CASSQYARGNGNQPQHF. The DNA for the CDR3 is TGCGCCAGCAGCCAATACGCCAGGGGGAATGGCAATCAGCCCCAGCATTTT.

This sequence joins TRBV7-9 and TRBJ1-1; D is unclear. CDR1 is SEHNR, CDR2 FQNEAQ, per germline (reference sequence). This CDR3 is 13 amino acids long. The V end was cut by 2 bases, the J end by 3 bases, with 7 bases between. CDR3 sequence: CASSLQDHTEAFF. As DNA, the CDR3 is TGTGCCAGCAGCTTACAGGATCACACTGAAGCTTTCTTT.

This clonotype was picked up one time. This chain joins TRBV20-1 and TRBJ1-5, with 8 bases matching TRBD1. Germline CDR1 is DFQATT and CDR2 is SNEGSKA (reference sequence). V was clipped by 0 bases and J by 6 bases; unmatched bases: 4. The CDR3 is 14 amino acids. For the CDR3, the DNA is TGCAGTGCTAGAGACCAGGGGGCGAGTCAGCCCCAGCATTTT. This sequence encodes CSARDQGASQPQHF.

The chain joins TRBV3-1 to TRBJ1-5; no clear D gene. Germline CDR1 and CDR2: LGHDT and YNNKEL (reference sequence). This CDR3 is 16 amino acids long. The germline V and J ends were trimmed by 4 bases and 0 bases, with 13 bases remaining between them. The CDR3 coding sequence is TGTGCCAGCAGCCGCCTCCCCCACTTTAGCAATCAGCCCCAGCATTTT. Translating it yields CASSRLPHFSNQPQHF.

This clonotype was picked up many times. This sequence joins TRBV2 and TRBJ1-2, with 7 bases aligning to TRBD1. V lost 6 bases, J lost 4 bases, and 8 bases stayed unmatched. CDR1 is SNHLY and CDR2 is FYNNEI in the germline V gene. The CDR3 is made up of 14 amino acids. In DNA form, the CDR3 reads TGTGCCAGCAGGGGAACAGGGGAGCGCTATGGCTACACCTTC. Translating it yields CASRGTGERYGYTF.

This clonotype was counted at least ten times. J is TRBJ2-5 and V is TRBV7-9; TRBD2 agrees at 8 bases. Per germline, CDR1 SEHNR and CDR2 FQNEAQ (reference sequence). V was pared by 5 bases and J by 2 bases, with 13 bases of the junction left unmatched. This CDR3 is 17 amino acids long. The CDR3 sequence: CASSGTRLAWKQETQYF. The CDR3 DNA follows: TGTGCCAGCAGCGGAACTAGACTAGCGTGGAAACAAGAGACCCAGTACTTC.

In its sample, this clonotype was seen many times. The chain combines TRBV20-1 with TRBJ1-2; 7 nucleotides agree with TRBD1. The junction had 5 bases not matched to a gene; V was cut back by 4 bases and J by 6 bases. This CDR3 has 12 residues. CDR1 and CDR2 from the germline V gene are DFQATT and SNEGSKA (reference sequence). Here the CDR3 DNA reads TGCAGTGCTATCCGGACAGGTGATGGCTACACCTTC. It codes for CSAIRTGDGYTF.

This clonotype was recorded at least ten times. The V gene is TRBV19, the J gene TRBJ2-7; tentative D call: TRBD1 (5 bases). CDR3 size: 15 residues. CDR1 is LNHDA and CDR2 is SQIVND in the germline V gene (reference sequence). V was trimmed by 5 bases and J by 3 bases, leaving 17 bases between them. CDR3 amino acids: CASSEALRAHYEQYF. The CDR3 nucleotides read TGTGCCAGTAGTGAGGCGCTCAGGGCGCACTACGAGCAGTACTTC.

The chain links TRBV2 to TRBJ1-2; 7 nucleotides agree with TRBD1. The CDR3 consists of 14 residues. CDR1 and CDR2 from the germline V gene are SNHLY and FYNNEI. J gave up 2 bases and V 2 bases, and 2 bases lay outside the gene matches. The CDR3 region is CASSEQGVNYGYTF. Here the CDR3 DNA reads TGTGCCAGCAGTGAACAGGGGGTGAACTATGGCTACACCTTC.

CDR3 nucleotides: TGTGCCAGCAGAGCTAGCGGGGGTAGCCTTAGAGAGCAGTACTTC. Protein: CASRASGGSLREQYF. The V and J genes are TRBV7-9 and TRBJ2-7, with 10 nucleotides matching TRBD2. This CDR3 region has 15 residues. V lost 6 bases to trimming and J lost 7 bases; unmatched junction nucleotides: 12. CDR1 and CDR2 from the germline V gene are SEHNR and FQNEAQ (reference sequence).

The genes are TRBV29-1 and TRBJ2-3, with D unclear. The CDR3 runs 14 residues. Between the trimmed V and J ends, which lost 3 bases and 2 bases, there was a span of 12 bases. Germline CDR1 SQVTM, CDR2 ANQGSEA. This CDR3 reads CSVDGVDLTDTQYF. The CDR3 DNA reads as TGCAGCGTTGATGGGGTCGACCTCACAGATACGCAGTATTTT.

This clonotype was found many times. J is TRBJ1-2 and V is TRBV7-2; 8 bases agree with TRBD1. This CDR3 comprises 14 residues. Germline V gene data show CDR1 as SGHTA and CDR2 as FQGNSA. Germline trimming cut 3 bases from V and 7 bases from J; bases unmatched to any gene: 7. CDR3 residues: CASSLSGGAAGYTF. In DNA, the CDR3 is TGTGCCAGCAGCTTGTCAGGGGGCGCCGCTGGCTACACCTTC.

This chain's CDR3 is CSVGKGAREQYF. The CDR3, as DNA: TGCAGCGTTGGGAAGGGGGCGAGGGAGCAGTACTTC. The chain couples TRBV29-1 to TRBJ2-5; TRBD1 agrees at 7 bases. This CDR3 is built from 12 residues. CDR1 is SQVTM and CDR2 is ANQGSEA in the germline V gene. Germline trimming cut 4 bases from V and 11 bases from J; bases unmatched to any gene: 10.

For the CDR3, the DNA is TGCAGTGCTAGAGGACACCTGGTAGCGGGGTATACAGATACGCAGTATTTT. This translates into CSARGHLVAGYTDTQYF. The V call is TRBV20-1, the J call TRBJ2-3, with 8 positions matching TRBD2. J gave up 3 bases and V 1 base, and 12 bases lay outside the gene matches. There are 17 residues in the CDR3. Germline CDR1 DFQATT, CDR2 SNEGSKA (reference sequence).

This clonotype was seen only a few times. The chain has TRBV25-1 and TRBJ2-1, with 8 bases matching TRBD2. Germline assignment: CDR1 MGHDK and CDR2 SYGVNS. This CDR3 region has 14 residues. With V trimmed by 5 bases and J by 5 bases, 5 bases remained unmatched. The CDR3: CASSSQRGNNEQFF. In nucleotides, the CDR3 is TGTGCCAGCAGTTCCCAGCGGGGGAACAATGAGCAGTTCTTC.

This clonotype has only a few counts. The chain links TRBV6-1 to TRBJ1-5, with unresolved D. Trimming pared 4 bases from V and 4 bases from J, leaving 8 bases between. Germline CDR1 MNHNS, CDR2 SASEGT. CDR3 length equals 13 residues. CDR3 protein: CASSGAYNQPQHF. The CDR3 nucleotides are TGTGCCAGCAGTGGTGCATATAATCAGCCCCAGCATTTT.

V gene TRBV13 combines with J gene TRBJ1-2; 8 nucleotides match TRBD1. V lost 4 bases to trimming and J lost 8 bases; unmatched junction nucleotides: 9. CDR3 length equals 14 residues. Germline CDR1 and CDR2: PRHDT and FYEKMQ (reference sequence). CDR3 DNA sequence: TGTGCCAGCAGCTCAGGGGGCGCAGGATTAGGCTACACCTTC. Translated: CASSSGGAGLGYTF.

On this clonotype itself: The germline gene is not matched at one end of the junction; a read error may be the cause. This sequence joins TRBV7-9 and TRBJ2-1; TRBD1 agrees at 8 bases. The germline CDR1 and CDR2 sequences are SEHNR and FQNEAQ (reference sequence). CDR3 size: 14 residues. The CDR3 here is CANSFRGQVNEQFF. The CDR3 DNA reads TGTGCCAACAGCTTCAGGGGGCAGGTTAATGAGCAGTTCTTC.

As to this clonotype: Being one base from a much bigger clone, this may be a read error. The chain is built from TRBV5-1 and TRBJ2-1; possibly TRBD2 for D (6 bases). The CDR3 length is 16 residues. Germline CDR1 SGHRS, CDR2 YFSETQ. As DNA, the CDR3 is TGCGCCAGCAGCTTGAGTGGCGGGGCTTCCTACAATAAGCAGTTCTTC. Protein: CASSLSGGASYNKQFF.

V is TRBV6-5 and J is TRBJ1-1, with a possible D match to TRBD1 (6 bases). Germline lookup yields CDR1 MNHEY and CDR2 SVGAGI. The CDR3 contains 14 residues. The V end was cut by 4 bases, the J end by 6 bases, with 15 bases between. The CDR3 DNA is TGTGCCAGCAGTTCGCCCACAGGGACGTCTGAAGCTTTCTTT. Residues: CASSSPTGTSEAFF.

This clonotype has more than one count but fewer than ten. The J gene is TRBJ2-6, the V gene TRBV7-2; D is perhaps TRBD2 (5 bases). Germline V gives CDR1 SGHTA, CDR2 FQGNSA. The V end was cut by 5 bases, the J end by 2 bases, with 16 bases between. The CDR3 covers 17 residues. The CDR3 loop reads CASSLTGLATGANVLTF. The CDR3 bases are TGTGCCAGCAGCCTCACCGGGCTAGCTACTGGGGCCAACGTCCTGACTTTC.

The chain uses TRBV5-1 and TRBJ2-1; possibly TRBD2 for D (6 bases). With the DNA end fitting TRBJ2-7 better, the J assignment may be wrong. Germline-derived CDR1 and CDR2 are SGHRS and YFSETQ. The CDR3 totals 15 residues. The CDR3 DNA is TGCGCCAGCAGCTTGGTGTCGGGACGGGAGAATGAGCAGTACTTC. It is translated as CASSLVSGRENEQYF.

This clonotype was counted at least ten times. This chain links TRBV20-1 with TRBJ1-6; no clear D gene. CDR1 is DFQATT and CDR2 is SNEGSKA in the germline V gene (reference sequence). V was cut by 0 bases and J by 5 bases, with 8 bases left in between. CDR3 size: 14 residues. The CDR3 here is CSAREVHDNSPLHF. The CDR3, as DNA: TGCAGTGCTAGAGAGGTCCATGATAATTCACCCCTCCACTTT.